The clone carrying this T cell receptor beta chain was recorded at least ten times. What it binds is not known. The sample comes from a study of breast tumors, draining lymph nodes, adjacent tissues. TCRdb redid the calling of the multiplex PCR reads with MiXCR, one entry per CDR3 protein. The table shows under 20,000 distinct CDR3 sequences, with 43% occurring only once. Study findings and constraints: Tumors had less TCR diversity than lymph nodes, more than nontumor tissue.

Germline V CDR1 and CDR2: KGHDR, SFDVKD. Between the trimmed V and J ends, which lost 5 bases and 3 bases, there was a span of 13 bases. The CDR3 contains 16 residues. The chain couples TRBV24-1 to TRBJ2-6; tentatively, D is TRBD1 or TRBD2 (5 bases each). The receptor's source is a female donor with breast cancer. Some clones in this sample may be carry-over from other donors' samples. The sequenced sample consisted of breast tumor tissue. For the CDR3, the DNA is TGTGCCACCAGTGTTTCCGGGGCCGATGGGGCCAACGTCCTGACTTTC. Its protein is CATSVSGADGANVLTF.